This T cell receptor beta chain stems from a study of tumor-infiltrating lymphocytes in localized non-small cell lung cancer. Profiling relied on immunoSEQ multiplex PCR, and the TCRdb table lists in-frame clones only, not all of them. Seen here are 13,000 or so clones, approximately 81% observed once, and the top ten hold approximately 14%. V lost 2 bases to trimming and J lost 7 bases; unmatched junction nucleotides: 7. This CDR3 comprises 16 residues. Germline assignment: CDR1 SGHVS and CDR2 FQNEAQ. The clonotype originates from a human donor with non-small cell lung cancer. The chain carries TRBV7-8 and TRBJ2-1; 11 bases map to TRBD2. The sample consisted of uninvolved lung tissue not adjacent to the tumor. CDR3 nucleotide sequence: TGTGCCAGCAGCTTACCCGGGACTAGCGGCCCAAATGAGCAGTTCTTC. Encoded protein: CASSLPGTSGPNEQFF.